One sample yielded the 26 T cell receptor beta chains listed below, sequenced in a study of cytomegalovirus exposure and HLA in healthy donors. Sequencing was performed with immunoSEQ multiplex PCR; in TCRdb, only in-frame clones are kept and a portion is missing. Of some 290,000 clones listed, 88% were seen once; the top ten hold approximately 0.9%. Sequenced material: PBMCs. The receptors here all came from a man in his thirties or forties in good health and CMV-seronegative.

CDR3 DNA sequence: TGTGCCAGCTCACGGACAGGTTTGGATTCCGGGGAGCTGTTTTTT. This gives the protein CASSRTGLDSGELFF. This chain links TRBV18 with TRBJ2-2, with 7 nucleotides matching TRBD1. The junction had 8 bases not matched to a gene; V was cut back by 4 bases and J by 6 bases. The CDR3 totals 15 residues. Germline CDR1 and CDR2: KGHSH and LQKENI. Looking up the rest from reference TRBV18 and TRBJ2-2 gives the full variable domain: NAGVMQNPRHLVRRRGQEARLRCSPMKGHSHVYWYRQLPEEGLKFMVYLQKENIIDESGMPKERFSAEFPKEGPSILRIQQVVRGDSAAYFCASSRTGLDSGELFFGEGSRLTVL.

The genes are TRBV6-5 and TRBJ2-1; 11 positions agree with TRBD2. Germline V gene lookup returns CDR1 MNHEY and CDR2 SVGAGI. V lost 6 bases, J lost 6 bases, and 7 bases stayed unmatched. The CDR3 covers 15 residues. CDR3 protein: CASRDGSGGVNEQFF. Here the CDR3 DNA reads TGTGCCAGCAGGGACGGTAGCGGGGGGGTCAATGAGCAGTTCTTC.

J is TRBJ1-1 and V is TRBV6-5; D is perhaps TRBD1 (6 bases). Per the germline V gene, CDR1 is MNHEY and CDR2 is SVGAGI. The CDR3 spans 15 residues. Trimming took off 2 bases at V and 1 base at J, with 11 bases between the two ends. The CDR3 here is CASSYRRGRNTEAFF. In nucleotides, the CDR3 is TGTGCCAGCAGTTACCGCAGGGGAAGGAACACTGAAGCTTTCTTT.

This chain uses TRBV14 with TRBJ1-4; no clear D gene. Looked up from germline, CDR1 is SGHDN and CDR2 is FVKESK. This CDR3 spans 15 amino acids. V gave up 1 base and J gave up 8 bases, with 14 bases separating them. The CDR3 sequence is CASSQGGGWSEKLFF. The CDR3 bases are TGTGCCAGCAGCCAAGGGGGAGGGTGGAGCGAAAAACTGTTTTTT. Combining the CDR3 with reference TRBV14 and TRBJ1-4 gives the whole variable domain EAGVTQFPSHSVIEKGQTVTLRCDPISGHDNLYWYRRVMGKEIKFLLHFVKESKQDESGMPNNRFLAERTGGTYSTLKVQPAELEDSGVYFCASSQGGGWSEKLFFGSGTQLSVL.

The chain has TRBV4-1 and TRBJ2-7; D possibly corresponds to TRBD1 (6 bases). The V end was cut by 4 bases, the J end by 4 bases, with 11 bases between. The length of the CDR3 is 13 residues. CDR1 MGHRA and CDR2 YSYEKL come from the germline V gene. The CDR3 region has the DNA TGCGCCAGCAGCCCAGGACAGTGGTACGAGCAGTACTTC. Its translation is CASSPGQWYEQYF.

This chain joins TRBV29-1 and TRBJ1-4; D call uncertain. The CDR3 totals 15 residues. CDR1 SQVTM and CDR2 ANQGSEA come from the germline V gene. Trimming pared 2 bases from V and 3 bases from J, leaving 13 bases between. CDR3 in amino acids: CSVELAPAANEKLFF. DNA of the CDR3: TGCAGCGTTGAACTTGCCCCGGCGGCTAATGAAAAACTGTTTTTT.

The CDR3 coding sequence is TGCGCCAGCGAGGACGGGGACTATGGCTACACCTTC. Translating it yields CASEDGDYGYTF. V usage is TRBV10-2 and J usage is TRBJ1-2; no definite D call. This CDR3 spans 12 amino acids. V lost 8 bases, J lost 3 bases, and 10 bases lay in between. The germline gives CDR1 WSHSY, CDR2 SAAADI.

The chain is built from TRBV5-1 and TRBJ2-5, with 7 positions matching TRBD1. Unmatched junction bases numbered 1, after V lost 0 bases and J lost 2 bases. CDR1 is SGHRS, CDR2 YFSETQ, per germline. The CDR3 spans 14 residues. DNA for the CDR3: TGCGCCAGCAGCTTGGGGGGACAGCAAGAGACCCAGTACTTC. It is translated as CASSLGGQQETQYF. The full variable domain, with the rest looked up from reference TRBV5-1 and TRBJ2-5, is KAGVTQTPRYLIKTRGQQVTLSCSPISGHRSVSWYQQTPGQGLQFLFEYFSETQRNKGNFPGRFSGRQFSNSRSEMNVSTLELGDSALYLCASSLGGQQETQYFGPGTRLLVL.

Details on this clone: Other nucleotide sequences from this sample produce the same CDR3. The CDR3 loop is CASSLARNTEAFF. CDR3 nucleotide sequence: TGTGCCAGCAGCTTAGCCCGGAACACTGAAGCTTTCTTT. This chain uses TRBV7-2 with TRBJ1-1; D is unresolved. CDR3 length equals 13 residues. V was pared by 0 bases and J by 1 base, with 3 bases between. Germline CDR1 and CDR2: SGHTA and FQGNSA.

The chain uses TRBV5-1 and TRBJ1-4, with D perhaps TRBD1 (6 bases). The CDR3 runs 15 residues. The germline CDR1 and CDR2 sequences are SGHRS and YFSETQ. Trimming took 6 bases from V and 7 from J, leaving 19 bases between them. This chain's CDR3 is CASNPQGRMTEKLFF. The CDR3 bases are TGCGCCAGCAACCCCCAGGGGCGAATGACTGAAAAACTGTTTTTT.

This chain connects TRBV5-1 to TRBJ1-3; D call uncertain. Deletions cut 2 bases from V and 0 bases from J, with 9 bases between. Germline CDR1 reads SGHRS; CDR2 reads YFSETQ. The CDR3 runs 15 residues. DNA for the CDR3: TGCGCCAGCAGCTTCATCTTCGGCTCTGGAAACACCATATATTTT. Translating it yields CASSFIFGSGNTIYF.

This clone has only a few counts. The genes are TRBV7-2 and TRBJ2-3; 8 bases map to TRBD2. V lost 5 bases and J lost 0; bases outside the gene matches: 4. The CDR3 spans 15 residues. Germline CDR1 and CDR2: SGHTA and FQGNSA. The CDR3 DNA reads as TGTGCCAGCAGCGGTAGCGGGATTAGCACAGATACGCAGTATTTT. Protein: CASSGSGISTDTQYF.

This chain links TRBV6-5 with TRBJ2-3; no reliable D call. This CDR3 has 15 amino acids. V was shortened by 2 bases and J by 0 bases, with 9 bases between the two germline ends. Germline loops: CDR1 MNHEY, CDR2 SVGAGI. The CDR3 bases are TGTGCCAGCAGTTACGAGCGTAAAAGCACAGATACGCAGTATTTT. It specifies CASSYERKSTDTQYF.

V gene TRBV29-1 combines with J gene TRBJ2-3; D may be TRBD1 (5 bases). The ends were cut back, 6 bases at V and 2 bases at J, with 6 bases in the middle. The CDR3 length is 11 residues. Per germline, CDR1 SQVTM and CDR2 ANQGSEA. This CDR3 is CSVQDTDTQYF. CDR3 DNA sequence: TGCAGCGTACAGGACACAGATACGCAGTATTTT.

The chain joins TRBV5-1 to TRBJ2-5, with D possibly matching TRBD2 (5 bases). Deletions cut 2 bases from V and 1 base from J, with 9 bases between. Germline CDR1 and CDR2: SGHRS and YFSETQ. This CDR3 is built from 14 residues. Written as DNA, the CDR3 is TGCGCCAGCAGCTTTGGCGGGTTCCAAGAGACCCAGTACTTC. This codes for CASSFGGFQETQYF.

The rearrangement joins TRBV15 to TRBJ2-6; D is unresolved. Germline-derived CDR1 and CDR2 are LNHNV and YYDKDF (reference sequence). V shed 5 bases and J shed 0 bases, with 2 bases lying between them. This CDR3 comprises 13 residues. For the CDR3, the DNA is TGTGCCACCAGCCTCTCTGGGGCCAACGTCCTGACTTTC. Protein sequence: CATSLSGANVLTF.

The V and J genes are TRBV6-1 and TRBJ1-2; no firm D call. The CDR3 covers 14 residues. Germline V lookup: CDR1 MNHNS, CDR2 SASEGT. Trimming pared 1 base from V and 0 bases from J, leaving 6 bases between. DNA for the CDR3: TGTGCCAGCAGTGAAGTAGATACTAACTATGGCTACACCTTC. It specifies CASSEVDTNYGYTF.

This clone was seen just once. The V call is TRBV18, the J call TRBJ2-3; D not certain. The germline V and J ends were trimmed by 0 bases and 3 bases, with 13 bases remaining between them. The CDR3 contains 16 residues. CDR1 is KGHSH and CDR2 is LQKENI in the germline V gene. Here the CDR3 reads CASSPPLDLGTDTQYF. DNA of the CDR3: TGTGCCAGCTCACCACCGCTAGATCTAGGAACAGATACGCAGTATTTT.

The chain employs TRBV6-1 and TRBJ2-2; 7 positions match TRBD1. The CDR3 is made up of 14 amino acids. The trim removed 5 bases at V and 2 bases at J, leaving 2 bases unmatched. Germline V gene data show CDR1 as MNHNS and CDR2 as SASEGT. CDR3 amino acids: CASSRDRNTGELFF. CDR3 nucleotides: TGTGCCAGCAGTCGGGACAGAAACACCGGGGAGCTGTTTTTT.

CDR3 coding DNA: TGTGCCAGCAGTGACTCAGGCAGGGGGCGGTATCAGCCCCAGCATTTT. Translated, it gives CASSDSGRGRYQPQHF. The gene calls are TRBV6-4 and TRBJ1-5, with 8 bases lining up with TRBD1. The V gene end was trimmed by 0 bases and the J gene end by 5 bases; junction bases not matched to a gene: 6. The CDR3 extends over 16 amino acids. CDR1 is MRHNA, CDR2 SNTAGT, per germline.

This clone showed up just a few times. This chain connects TRBV11-2 to TRBJ2-7, with a tentative D call TRBD2 (6 bases). CDR1 and CDR2 (germline): SGHAT, FQNNGV. The ends were cut back, 8 bases at V and 0 bases at J, with 11 bases in the middle. The CDR3 contains 13 residues. This CDR3 is CASRDSFSYEQYF. The CDR3 region has the DNA TGTGCCAGCCGGGACTCCTTCTCCTACGAGCAGTACTTC.

CDR3 coding DNA: TGTGCCAGCAGTCCGGGGGATGACGGGACGGAGACCCAGTACTTC. Translating gives CASSPGDDGTETQYF. The V and J genes are TRBV5-4 and TRBJ2-5, with TRBD2 as a possible D gene (6 bases). V was clipped by 5 bases and J by 5 bases, with 19 bases between them. Germline values: CDR1 SGHNT, CDR2 YYREEE (reference sequence). The CDR3 spans 15 residues.

The table lists this clone with a few counts. The chain has TRBV5-4 and TRBJ1-2; 7 positions agree with TRBD1. This CDR3 region has 14 residues. The ends lost 3 bases at V and 4 bases at J; junction bases unmatched: 6. CDR1 is SGHNT, CDR2 YYREEE, per germline (reference sequence). As DNA, the CDR3 is TGTGCCAGCAGCTATGACAGGGACGGCTATGGCTACACCTTC. Protein product: CASSYDRDGYGYTF.

The V call is TRBV6-5, the J call TRBJ2-1, with a tentative D call TRBD2 (6 bases). V gave up 0 bases and J gave up 4 bases, with 10 bases separating them. Germline-derived CDR1 and CDR2 are MNHEY and SVGAGI. This CDR3 region has 15 residues. CDR3 loop: CASSYSNRGYNEQFF. In nucleotides, the CDR3 is TGTGCCAGCAGTTACTCGAATCGGGGGTACAATGAGCAGTTCTTC.

V gene TRBV9 combines with J gene TRBJ2-7; 7 bases agree with TRBD1. This CDR3 spans 16 amino acids. Germline V lookup: CDR1 SGDLS, CDR2 YYNGEE. After removal of 4 bases from V and 4 bases from J, the junction contained 14 bases not matched to a gene. The DNA of the CDR3 is TGTGCCAGCAGCCGAGGGGGCAGCTACTCGTCTTACGAGCAGTACTTC. It codes for CASSRGGSYSSYEQYF.

The V call is TRBV7-2, the J call TRBJ1-5; no clear D gene. The germline V gene has CDR1 SGHTA and CDR2 FQGNSA. Deletions cut 1 base from V and 0 bases from J, with 10 bases between. The CDR3 consists of 16 residues. The CDR3 DNA sequence: TGTGCCAGCAGCTTAGATGGAGTGGGTAGCAATCAGCCCCAGCATTTT. Amino acid sequence: CASSLDGVGSNQPQHF.